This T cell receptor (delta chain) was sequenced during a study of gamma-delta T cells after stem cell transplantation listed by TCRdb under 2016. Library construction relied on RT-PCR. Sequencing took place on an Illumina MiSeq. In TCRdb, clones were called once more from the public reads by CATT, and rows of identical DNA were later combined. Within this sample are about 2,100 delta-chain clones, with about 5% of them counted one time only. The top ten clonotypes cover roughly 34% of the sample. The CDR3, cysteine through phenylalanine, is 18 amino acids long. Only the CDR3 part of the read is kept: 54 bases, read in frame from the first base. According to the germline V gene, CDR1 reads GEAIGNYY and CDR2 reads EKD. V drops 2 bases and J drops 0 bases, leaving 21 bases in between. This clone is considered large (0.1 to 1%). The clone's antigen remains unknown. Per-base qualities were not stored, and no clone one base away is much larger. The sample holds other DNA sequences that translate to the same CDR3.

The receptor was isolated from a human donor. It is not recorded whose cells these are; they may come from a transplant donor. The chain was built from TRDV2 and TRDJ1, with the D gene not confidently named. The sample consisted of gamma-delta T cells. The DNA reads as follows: TGTGCCTGTGACAGTCTTAGTCTCGGAGAACCGTACACCGATAAACTCATCTTT. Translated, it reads CACDSLSLGEPYTDKLIF.